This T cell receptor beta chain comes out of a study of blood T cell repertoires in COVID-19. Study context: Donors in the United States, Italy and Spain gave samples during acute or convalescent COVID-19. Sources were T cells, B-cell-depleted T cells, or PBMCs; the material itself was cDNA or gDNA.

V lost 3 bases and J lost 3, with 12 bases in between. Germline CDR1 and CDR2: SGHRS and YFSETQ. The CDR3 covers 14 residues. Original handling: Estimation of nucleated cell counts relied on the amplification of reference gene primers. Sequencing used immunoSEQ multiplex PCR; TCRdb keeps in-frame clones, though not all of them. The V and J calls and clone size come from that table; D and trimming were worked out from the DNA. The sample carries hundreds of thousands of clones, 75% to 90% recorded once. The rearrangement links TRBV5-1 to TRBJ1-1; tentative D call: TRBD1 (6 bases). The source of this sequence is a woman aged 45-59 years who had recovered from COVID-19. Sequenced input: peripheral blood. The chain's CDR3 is CASSSAGADTEAFF. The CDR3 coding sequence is TGCGCCAGCAGCTCAGCGGGGGCGGACACTGAAGCTTTCTTT.